The clone carrying this T cell receptor (beta chain) was found a few times. Total RNA extracted from each sample amounted to at least 5.5 micrograms. This record belongs to a study of blood T cells in healthy people across ages. It was with a sample-barcoded 5' primer and a J-beta primer mix that a second PCR of about 6 to 12 cycles was run. There were at least 3 million CDR3-containing paired-end reads obtained from each sample. Via MiXCR, TCRdb re-called the 5' RACE reads, giving one row per CDR3 protein. Of about 1.7 million distinct CDR3 sequences in the sample, roughly 28% were seen once. This CDR3 is built from 16 residues. The V gene end was trimmed by 4 bases and the J gene end by 7 bases; junction bases not matched to a gene: 13. CDR1 is KGHSH and CDR2 is LQKENI in the germline V gene.

The receptor was derived from a woman aged 25 to 45 in good health. This chain links TRBV18 with TRBJ2-1, with 7 nucleotides matching TRBD1. Source material: blood. CDR3: CASSQRQGATSNEQFF. Written as DNA, the CDR3 is TGTGCCAGCTCACAGCGACAGGGCGCCACCTCAAATGAGCAGTTCTTC.